The 32 T cell receptor beta chains reported below all come from one sample, sequenced in a study of blood T cell repertoires in COVID-19. The protocol was immunoSEQ multiplex PCR, while the TCRdb copy is restricted to in-frame clones and leaves out a portion. This sample carries roughly 500,000 clones, around 87% of them seen once, and the ten largest clones take over 1.5%. Sequenced: PBMCs or T cells enriched from blood (not recorded which). The receptors come from a woman in her thirties or forties who had recovered from COVID-19.

This clone was detected a few times. The rearrangement uses TRBV7-6 and TRBJ1-1; D call uncertain. The CDR3 is made up of 15 amino acids. CDR1 and CDR2 (germline): SGHVS, FNYEAQ. Trimming pared 1 base from V and 4 bases from J, leaving 13 bases between. For the CDR3, the DNA is TGTGCCAGCAGCTTAGGGTCCGAGGGCGGCACTGAAGCTTTCTTT. It yields the protein CASSLGSEGGTEAFF.

The chain recombines TRBV27 with TRBJ2-5; 7 bases are shared with TRBD1. Germline loops: CDR1 MNHEY, CDR2 SMNVEV (reference sequence). The CDR3 is made up of 13 amino acids. The junction had 6 bases not matched to a gene; V was cut back by 6 bases and J by 5 bases. The CDR3 coding sequence is TGTGCCAGCAGCCGACAGGGTGGCGAGACCCAGTACTTC. This translates into CASSRQGGETQYF.

Only one count was recorded for this clone. V usage is TRBV10-1 and J usage is TRBJ1-2; 8 nucleotides match TRBD1. The CDR3 extends over 16 amino acids. CDR1 is WNHNN, CDR2 SYGVQD, per germline (reference sequence). Germline trimming cut 2 bases from V and 2 bases from J; bases unmatched to any gene: 7. CDR3 sequence (DNA): TGCGCCAGCAGTGAGCCAAGACAGGGGCCCAACTATGGCTACACCTTC. Translation: CASSEPRQGPNYGYTF.

V gene TRBV29-1 combines with J gene TRBJ2-3, with TRBD2 matching over 7 bases. V lost 6 bases, J lost 2 bases, and 11 bases stayed unmatched. CDR3 length: 15 amino acids. Germline assignment: CDR1 SQVTM and CDR2 ANQGSEA. The CDR3 DNA follows: TGCAGCGTCGACCGGGGGGACGACTACACAGATACGCAGTATTTT. Protein product: CSVDRGDDYTDTQYF.

The rearrangement uses TRBV30 and TRBJ1-2, with a possible D match to TRBD1 (6 bases). V was shortened by 0 bases and J by 6 bases, with 14 bases between the two germline ends. From germline, CDR1 is GTSNPN and CDR2 SVGIG (reference sequence). CDR3 length equals 14 residues. CDR3 amino acids: CAWSVLGGENGYTF. In DNA form, the CDR3 reads TGTGCCTGGAGTGTACTAGGGGGTGAGAATGGCTACACCTTC.

This clone came up once. V usage is TRBV29-1 and J usage is TRBJ2-1, with 12 bases matching TRBD2. The CDR3 length is 15 residues. Trimming took 8 bases from V and 4 from J; bases not matched to a gene: 9. CDR1 and CDR2 from the germline V gene are SQVTM and ANQGSEA. Written as DNA, the CDR3 is TGCAGCCTATCCCTAGCGGGAGGGGGATACAATGAGCAGTTCTTC. This codes for CSLSLAGGGYNEQFF.

This clone was detected once. The chain recombines TRBV19 with TRBJ2-1; 9 bases are shared with TRBD2. The length of the CDR3 is 16 residues. CDR1 LNHDA and CDR2 SQIVND come from the germline V gene (reference sequence). With 5 bases clipped from V and 0 bases from J, the junction kept 5 bases outside the gene matches. The CDR3 region has the DNA TGTGCCAGTAGTCTACCTAGCGGGGCCTCCTACAATGAGCAGTTCTTC. This gives the protein CASSLPSGASYNEQFF.

The rearrangement joins TRBV20-1 to TRBJ2-1; maybe TRBD2 (6 bases). This CDR3 contains 15 residues. V lost 3 bases to trimming and J lost 3 bases, with 15 bases between them. The V gene's germline CDR1 is DFQATT and CDR2 SNEGSKA (reference sequence). CDR3 sequence: CSASSRRGLYNEQFF. CDR3 DNA sequence: TGCAGTGCTAGTTCGCGTCGGGGACTCTACAATGAGCAGTTCTTC.

This clone was seen only once. The chain has TRBV11-2 and TRBJ2-1, with TRBD2 matching over 7 bases. The CDR3 extends over 15 amino acids. V lost 4 bases and J lost 7; bases outside the gene matches: 10. CDR1 is SGHAT, CDR2 FQNNGV, per germline. The CDR3 nucleotides are TGTGCCAGCAGCTCCTTCGCGGGAGAGATAAATGAGCAGTTCTTC. It codes for CASSSFAGEINEQFF.

CDR3 sequence: CASSLVAAPAYEQYF. CDR3 bases: TGTGCCAGCAGCTTAGTAGCGGCCCCTGCCTACGAGCAGTACTTC. V and J are TRBV11-2 and TRBJ2-7; D is possibly TRBD2 (6 bases). CDR3 length: 15 residues. Germline lookup yields CDR1 SGHAT and CDR2 FQNNGV. V was shortened by 1 base and J by 2 bases, with 12 bases between the two germline ends.

The chain recombines TRBV15 with TRBJ1-1; D gene ambiguous. The CDR3 length is 12 residues. Deletions cut 4 bases from V and 7 bases from J, with 10 bases between. The germline gives CDR1 LNHNV, CDR2 YYDKDF (reference sequence). The CDR3 reads CATSKLSLEAFF. In DNA, the CDR3 is TGTGCCACCAGCAAATTGTCCCTTGAAGCTTTCTTT.

This clone is a singleton in its sample. The CDR3, as DNA: TGCGCCAGCAGCCAAGATGATCCAGGTTCGGTTGGGGCTGGCTACACCTTC. Protein product: CASSQDDPGSVGAGYTF. The chain couples TRBV4-1 to TRBJ1-2; maybe TRBD1 (5 bases). Germline V CDR1 and CDR2: MGHRA, YSYEKL. The ends were cut back, 0 bases at V and 7 bases at J, with 21 bases in the middle. The CDR3 sequence is 17 residues long.

The rearrangement joins TRBV12-3 or TRBV12-4 to TRBJ1-1; no definite D call. The CDR3 has 13 amino acids. V was trimmed by 4 bases and J by 4 bases, leaving 10 bases between them. This CDR3 is CASSSGFSTEAFF. The DNA for the CDR3 is TGTGCCAGCAGTTCGGGATTCTCCACTGAAGCTTTCTTT.

The chain carries TRBV27 and TRBJ2-7; 8 bases line up with TRBD1. The CDR3 contains 16 residues. Germline assignment: CDR1 MNHEY and CDR2 SMNVEV (reference sequence). The V and J ends lost 5 bases and 0 bases, in that order; junction bases with no gene match: 9. Here the CDR3 reads CASSLGGQGSSYEQYF. The DNA for the CDR3 is TGTGCCAGCAGTCTCGGAGGACAGGGCAGCTCCTACGAGCAGTACTTC.

V usage is TRBV7-9 and J usage is TRBJ1-5, with 7 positions matching TRBD1. The CDR3 has 14 residues. The V gene's germline CDR1 is SEHNR and CDR2 FQNEAQ (reference sequence). J gave up 9 bases and V 4 bases, and 9 bases lay outside the gene matches. The CDR3 sequence is CASSSGQEERPQHF. The CDR3 bases are TGTGCCAGCAGCTCCGGACAGGAAGAACGGCCCCAGCATTTT.

The chain is built from TRBV7-2 and TRBJ1-1, with 7 bases that match TRBD1. The CDR3 totals 12 residues. V was pared by 4 bases and J by 9 bases, with 5 bases of the junction left unmatched. CDR1 and CDR2 from the germline V gene are SGHTA and FQGNSA. The CDR3 DNA reads as TGTGCCAGCAGCTCGCGACAGGGTAAAGCTTTCTTT. Translating gives CASSSRQGKAFF.

The chain combines TRBV6-5 with TRBJ1-3, with TRBD1 identical over 8 bases. Germline-derived CDR1 and CDR2 are MNHEY and SVGAGI. This CDR3 has 15 amino acids. V lost 11 bases, J lost 1 base, and 10 bases stayed unmatched. The CDR3 sequence is CAGRQGILSGNTIYF. The CDR3, as DNA: TGTGCCGGGAGACAGGGGATTTTGTCTGGAAACACCATATATTTT.

The chain is built from TRBV5-1 and TRBJ2-7; 12 bases agree with TRBD2. The CDR3 covers 16 residues. Germline-derived CDR1 and CDR2 are SGHRS and YFSETQ. The junction had 7 bases not matched to a gene; V was cut back by 4 bases and J by 2 bases. The CDR3, as DNA: TGCGCCAGCAGCGTCCTAGCGGGAGGGGGAACCTACGAGCAGTACTTC. Protein: CASSVLAGGGTYEQYF.

J is TRBJ1-1 and V is TRBV12-3 or TRBV12-4; tentative D call: TRBD1 (5 bases). There are 13 residues in the CDR3. V lost 6 bases and J lost 8, with 16 bases in between. As DNA, the CDR3 is TGTGCCAGCAGCATCCGAAGACAGTTCGAAGCTTTCTTT. It encodes CASSIRRQFEAFF.

The table lists this clone with a count of one. This chain links TRBV4-3 with TRBJ2-6; TRBD2 is a possible D gene (6 bases). The CDR3 extends over 18 amino acids. Trimming cost V 3 bases and J 0 bases, with 15 bases left between them. Germline V gives CDR1 LGHNA, CDR2 YSLEER. This CDR3 reads CASSHLPGLLSGANVLTF. CDR3 in DNA: TGCGCCAGCAGCCACCTTCCGGGACTCCTCTCTGGGGCCAACGTCCTGACTTTC.

J is TRBJ2-5 and V is TRBV24-1, with D maybe TRBD2 (6 bases). This CDR3 region has 15 residues. With 3 bases removed from V and 4 bases from J, the gap between germline ends came to 14 bases. Looked up from germline, CDR1 is KGHDR and CDR2 is SFDVKD. The CDR3 nucleotides are TGTGCCACCAGTGATACCAGGGAGGCGGGAGAGACCCAGTACTTC. It specifies CATSDTREAGETQYF.

The CDR3 bases are TGTGCCAGCAGCTTAGCGCTAGGGAACACTGAAGCTTTCTTT. It translates to CASSLALGNTEAFF. J is TRBJ1-1 and V is TRBV7-9; D gene uncertain. V gave up 0 bases and J gave up 1 base, with 6 bases separating them. CDR1 is SEHNR and CDR2 is FQNEAQ in the germline V gene (reference sequence). The CDR3 contains 14 residues.

This clone was seen once. The J gene is TRBJ2-1, the V gene TRBV12-5, with D tentatively TRBD2 (6 bases). The CDR3 extends over 13 amino acids. Trimming left V 5 bases short and J 9 bases short, with 14 bases between. The germline gives CDR1 LGHNT, CDR2 FRNRAP. In DNA, the CDR3 is TGTGCTAGTGGTCTAGGACTATCCCCTGAGCAGTTCTTC. As protein: CASGLGLSPEQFF. The complete variable domain, with remaining parts taken from reference TRBV12-5 and TRBJ2-1, reads DARVTQTPRHKVTEMGQEVTMRCQPILGHNTVFWYRQTMMQGLELLAYFRNRAPLDDSGMPKDRFSAEMPDATLATLKIQPSEPRDSAVYFCASGLGLSPEQFFGPGTRLTVL.

J is TRBJ1-1 and V is TRBV4-1, with D uncertain. Germline-derived CDR1 and CDR2 are MGHRA and YSYEKL. Between the trimmed V and J ends, which lost 4 bases and 0 bases, there was a span of 6 bases. CDR3 length: 13 amino acids. The DNA for the CDR3 is TGCGCCAGCAGCCCCGGGATGAACACTGAAGCTTTCTTT. Its translation: CASSPGMNTEAFF.

The chain couples TRBV5-1 to TRBJ2-1; 11 bases align to TRBD2. The CDR3 runs 16 residues. CDR1 is SGHRS and CDR2 is YFSETQ in the germline V gene. J was trimmed by 3 bases and V by 0 bases; bases with no gene match: 2. As DNA, the CDR3 is TGCGCCAGCAGCTTGGCGGGACTAGCGGTCTACAATGAGCAGTTCTTC. Encoded protein: CASSLAGLAVYNEQFF.

The J gene is TRBJ2-4, the V gene TRBV2; 7 bases fit TRBD1. The ends lost 7 bases at V and 9 bases at J; junction bases unmatched: 12. In germline, CDR1 is SNHLY, CDR2 FYNNEI. The CDR3 extends over 14 amino acids. The CDR3: CASMPDRARTIQYF. CDR3 nucleotide sequence: TGTGCCAGCATGCCCGACAGGGCAAGAACCATTCAGTACTTC. Full variable domain (rest looked up from reference TRBV2 and TRBJ2-4): EPEVTQTPSHQVTQMGQEVILRCVPISNHLYFYWYRQILGQKVEFLVSFYNNEISEKSEIFDDQFSVERPDGSNFTLKIRSTKLEDSAMYFCASMPDRARTIQYFGAGTRLSVL.

This CDR3 reads CASSPGQGTDNEQFF. CDR3 bases: TGTGCCAGCAGCCCGGGACAGGGGACCGACAATGAGCAGTTCTTC. The V call is TRBV11-3, the J call TRBJ2-1; TRBD1 aligns across 10 bases. In germline, CDR1 is SGHNT, CDR2 YENEEA. The junction had 6 bases not matched to a gene; V was cut back by 5 bases and J by 5 bases. This CDR3 has 15 residues. Together with reference TRBV11-3 and TRBJ2-1, the CDR3 gives the full variable domain: EAGVVQSPRYKIIEKKQPVAFWCNPISGHNTLYWYLQNLGQGPELLIRYENEEAVDDSQLPKDRFSAERLKGVDSTLKIQPAELGDSAVYLCASSPGQGTDNEQFFGPGTRLTVL.

This clone was counted only a few times. V is TRBV11-2 and J is TRBJ2-7; D unresolved. V lost 2 bases and J 5 bases, leaving 13 bases between the germline ends. CDR1 and CDR2 from the germline V gene are SGHAT and FQNNGV. The CDR3 loop spans 14 amino acids. In DNA form, the CDR3 reads TGTGCCAGCAGCTTATTGCCTCCGAGTAACGAGCAGTACTTC. Its protein product is CASSLLPPSNEQYF.

The rearrangement uses TRBV18 and TRBJ1-3, with D hard to call. Germline V gene sequence: CDR1 KGHSH, CDR2 LQKENI. The length of the CDR3 is 14 residues. Deletions cut 0 bases from V and 5 bases from J, with 8 bases between. CDR3 nucleotides: TGTGCCAGCTCACCACCGTCTAGCCGAAACACCATATATTTT. This codes for CASSPPSSRNTIYF.

This clone was observed once. V usage is TRBV30 and J usage is TRBJ2-7; TRBD1 matches at 9 bases. Germline V lookup: CDR1 GTSNPN, CDR2 SVGIG (reference sequence). V lost 1 base, J lost 5 bases, and 0 bases stayed unmatched. The CDR3 contains 12 residues. CDR3 in amino acids: CAWSGTGDEQYF. The CDR3 coding sequence is TGTGCCTGGAGTGGGACAGGGGACGAGCAGTACTTC.

This chain links TRBV19 with TRBJ1-1, with 8 nucleotides matching TRBD1. CDR1 is LNHDA, CDR2 SQIVND, per germline (reference sequence). The CDR3 covers 18 residues. Unmatched junction bases numbered 16, after V lost 3 bases and J lost 4 bases. The CDR3 DNA reads as TGTGCCAGTAGTATGGGATTTAGACAGGGGTTACTGGGCACTGAAGCTTTCTTT. Its protein is CASSMGFRQGLLGTEAFF. Full variable domain (missing parts from reference TRBV19 and TRBJ1-1): DGGITQSPKYLFRKEGQNVTLSCEQNLNHDAMYWYRQDPGQGLRLIYYSQIVNDFQKGDIAEGYSVSREKKESFPLTVTSAQKNPTAFYLCASSMGFRQGLLGTEAFFGQGTRLTVV.

This clone was picked up one time. V is TRBV4-1 and J is TRBJ2-6; D is perhaps TRBD2 (7 bases). V lost 4 bases and J lost 6, with 25 bases in between. CDR1 MGHRA and CDR2 YSYEKL come from the germline V gene. The CDR3 is 19 residues long. As DNA, the CDR3 is TGCGCCAGCAGCCCCCCCTTGCGCGGGGGCCTTGCTAAGGCCAACGTCCTGACTTTC. Its translation: CASSPPLRGGLAKANVLTF.